A single sample is the source of the 13 T cell receptor beta chains below, sequenced in a study of cytomegalovirus exposure and HLA in healthy donors. Primers for the PCR totalled 60 Vbeta and 13 Jbeta. Data came from immunoSEQ multiplex PCR; TCRdb stores just in-frame clones and leaves some out. Of approximately 150,000 clones listed, around 76% are singletons. Input material: PBMCs. These receptors were collected from a man aged 55-75 years in good health and CMV-seronegative.

The sample holds a few counts of this clone. This rearrangement joins TRBV5-5 to TRBJ2-7; 7 bases fit TRBD1. CDR1 is SGHKS, CDR2 YYEKEE, per germline (reference sequence). V trimming: 4 bases; J trimming: 3 bases; junction bases outside the gene matches: 7. The CDR3 length is 14 residues. CDR3 in amino acids: CASSQRQGLYEQYF. CDR3 bases: TGTGCCAGCAGCCAAAGACAGGGTCTCTACGAGCAGTACTTC.

The chain carries TRBV7-2 and TRBJ1-1; possibly TRBD1 for D (6 bases). V lost 3 bases, J lost 4 bases, and 15 bases lay in between. The CDR3 has 15 residues. The germline V gene has CDR1 SGHTA and CDR2 FQGNSA. The CDR3 nucleotides are TGTGCCAGCAGCTTCGGTTCAGGGGTGAGCACTGAAGCTTTCTTT. It translates to CASSFGSGVSTEAFF.

This clone occurred a few times. The rearrangement links TRBV29-1 to TRBJ2-7, with 9 bases that match TRBD2. The germline gives CDR1 SQVTM, CDR2 ANQGSEA. CDR3 length: 12 residues. V lost 7 bases to trimming and J lost 2 bases; unmatched junction nucleotides: 3. The CDR3 region has the DNA TGCAGCGGGCGGGAGGGAACCTACGAGCAGTACTTC. Amino acids: CSGREGTYEQYF.

The rearrangement joins TRBV4-2 to TRBJ1-4; D is possibly TRBD1 (5 bases). Germline V gives CDR1 LGHNA, CDR2 YNFKEQ. The CDR3 runs 19 residues. Trimming removed 1 base from V and 0 bases from J, with 18 bases in between. CDR3 sequence (DNA): TGTGCCAGCAGCCAAGGCGCAGGGTTTTCCTTTGCAACTAATGAAAAACTGTTTTTT. Translation: CASSQGAGFSFATNEKLFF.

This chain connects TRBV7-3 to TRBJ2-1; the match to TRBD1 covers 11 bases. CDR1 and CDR2 from the germline V gene are SGHTA and FQGTGA. The CDR3 totals 17 residues. V trimming: 4 bases; J trimming: 5 bases; junction bases outside the gene matches: 10. The CDR3: CASSSAQPGQGDNEQFF. The CDR3 nucleotides read TGTGCCAGCAGCTCTGCTCAACCGGGACAGGGGGACAATGAGCAGTTCTTC.

The rearrangement joins TRBV6-1 to TRBJ2-5; 7 positions agree with TRBD1. J gave up 5 bases and V 4 bases, and 7 bases lay outside the gene matches. Germline V gene lookup returns CDR1 MNHNS and CDR2 SASEGT. The CDR3 spans 14 residues. The CDR3: CASSVRDRAETQYF. CDR3 in DNA: TGTGCCAGCAGTGTGCGCGACAGGGCGGAGACCCAGTACTTC.

V usage is TRBV28 and J usage is TRBJ1-2, with D uncertain. V lost 10 bases to trimming and J lost 2 bases, with 14 bases between them. The CDR3 consists of 13 residues. Germline values: CDR1 MDHEN, CDR2 SYDVKM. CDR3 DNA: TGTGCCACCATCACGGGAGGGAACTATGGCTACACCTTC. Protein product: CATITGGNYGYTF.

The chain couples TRBV6-5 to TRBJ2-1, with D hard to call. V lost 2 bases, J lost 8 bases, and 10 bases lay in between. CDR3 size: 13 residues. CDR1 and CDR2 from the germline V gene are MNHEY and SVGAGI. CDR3 bases: TGTGCCAGCAGTTACGTTTTGGGCGATGAGCAGTTCTTC. Protein sequence: CASSYVLGDEQFF.

V is TRBV18 and J is TRBJ2-1; 11 bases agree with TRBD2. CDR3 length equals 16 residues. The V segment lost 6 bases and the J segment 6 bases; nucleotides outside the gene matches: 10. Per the germline V gene, CDR1 is KGHSH and CDR2 is LQKENI. The CDR3 protein is CASSPRLAGISNEQFF. The CDR3, as DNA: TGTGCCAGCTCCCCGAGACTAGCGGGAATATCCAATGAGCAGTTCTTC.

Points on this clone: The junction differs from germline at one of its ends, possibly a read error. This chain connects TRBV9 to TRBJ2-7; 7 bases agree with TRBD1. This CDR3 has 13 amino acids. The germline V gene has CDR1 SGDLS and CDR2 YYNGEE. The CDR3 sequence is CASSRTGVYERYF. CDR3 DNA: TGTGCCAGCAGCCGGACAGGCGTCTACGAGCGGTACTTC. The entire variable domain, with the rest obtained from reference TRBV9 and TRBJ2-7, is as follows: DSGVTQTPKHLITATGQRVTLRCSPRSGDLSVYWYQQSLDQGLQFLIQYYNGEERAKGNILERFSAQQFPDLHSELNLSSLELGDSALYFCASSRTGVYERYFGPGTRLTVT.

This chain links TRBV5-1 with TRBJ2-7, with 9 bases lining up with TRBD2. Germline trimming cut 3 bases from V and 4 bases from J; bases unmatched to any gene: 8. The CDR3 loop spans 15 amino acids. Germline assignment: CDR1 SGHRS and CDR2 YFSETQ. CDR3: CASSSIAGASYEQYF. In DNA form, the CDR3 reads TGCGCCAGCAGCTCAATAGCGGGGGCCTCTTACGAGCAGTACTTC.

The rearrangement joins TRBV10-3 to TRBJ2-7; 12 bases match TRBD2. CDR3 length: 18 amino acids. The germline V gene has CDR1 ENHRY and CDR2 SYGVKD. Germline trimming cut 0 bases from V and 2 bases from J; bases unmatched to any gene: 8. In nucleotides, the CDR3 is TGTGCCATCAGTGAGTCTCCTAGCGGGAGGGAGGGAACCTACGAGCAGTACTTC. It yields the protein CAISESPSGREGTYEQYF.

This chain joins TRBV6-1 and TRBJ2-3; D uncertain. Trimming stripped 4 bases from V and 2 bases from J, with 13 bases between. Germline V CDR1 and CDR2: MNHNS, SASEGT. The CDR3 length is 15 residues. The CDR3 DNA sequence: TGTGCCAGCAGTGTGACTCAGTCCACCACAGATACGCAGTATTTT. Protein sequence: CASSVTQSTTDTQYF.